This is a list of T cell receptor beta chains from one sample in a study of early T cells in non-severe SARS-CoV-2 infection. TCRdb passed the 5' RACE reads through MiXCR, listing each CDR3 protein once. Here the sample spans over 25,000 distinct CDR3 sequences, about 6% being singletons. Sequencing was done on a sample of whole blood. All receptors come from an adult who was a healthcare worker with PCR-confirmed SARS-CoV-2 infection or an uninfected control (not recorded which). The CDR3 runs from the conserved cysteine through the conserved F or W. A D gene is named only where the DNA matches it firmly. Expanded clones get a size class; other rows say once, few or many, or leave the size out.

many | TRBJ1-4 | NA | TRBV6-1 | CASSEGPEKLFF | TGTGCCAGCAGTGAAGGGCCAGAAAAACTGTTTTTT
many | TRBJ2-7 | NA | TRBV10-2 | CASKFAQDFYEQYF | TGCGCCAGCAAGTTCGCACAGGACTTCTACGAGCAGTACTTC
many | TRBJ2-1 | NA | TRBV6-4 | CASSETDQAQQFF | TGTGCCAGCAGTGAGACAGATCAGGCTCAGCAGTTCTTC
many | TRBJ2-3 | TRBD2 | TRBV5-1 | CASSYGTSGGVDTQYF | TGCGCCAGCAGCTACGGGACTAGCGGCGGGGTAGATACGCAGTATTTT
many | TRBJ1-5 | NA | TRBV12-3/TRBV12-4 | CASSKGDSNQPQHF | TGTGCCAGCAGTAAGGGGGATAGCAATCAGCCCCAGCATTTT
many | TRBJ2-1 | NA | TRBV20-1 | CSAEQNLRNEQFF | TGCAGTGCTGAGCAAAATCTGCGCAATGAGCAGTTCTTC
once | TRBJ2-1 | NA | TRBV10-3 | CAISEKGLILGEQFF | TGTGCCATCAGTGAGAAAGGACTAATCCTTGGTGAGCAGTTCTTC
large | TRBJ2-2 | NA | TRBV13 | CASSPGTPNTGELFF | TGTGCCAGCAGCCCGGGGACCCCGAACACCGGGGAGCTGTTTTTT
few | TRBJ2-7 | TRBD1 | TRBV7-8 | CASSSNTGTVGYEQYF | TGTGCCAGCAGTTCGAATACCGGGACAGTCGGCTACGAGCAGTACTTC
many | TRBJ2-2 | NA | TRBV13 | CASSFPSSARGTGELFF | TGTGCCAGCAGCTTCCCGAGTAGCGCGCGAGGCACCGGGGAGCTGTTTTTT
many | TRBJ1-2 | NA | TRBV12-3/TRBV12-4 | CASDGRQDGGYTF | TGTGCCAGCGACGGACGGCAGGATGGTGGCTACACCTTC
NA | TRBJ2-7 | NA | TRBV30 | CAMGGGGYEQYF | TGTGCCATGGGAGGGGGCGGATACGAGCAGTACTTC
many | TRBJ2-3 | NA | TRBV20-1 | CSARGLDLDTQYF | TGCAGTGCTAGAGGGCTAGATTTAGATACGCAGTATTTT
few | TRBJ2-5 | NA | TRBV7-6 | CASSFLSLWGETQYF | TGTGCCAGCAGCTTTCTCTCGTTATGGGGAGAGACCCAGTACTTC
NA | TRBJ1-1 | NA | TRBV3-1 | CASSQDRGGLRVTEAFF | TGTGCCAGCAGCCAAGATCGGGGGGGATTAAGAGTCACTGAAGCTTTCTTT
many | TRBJ2-3 | NA | TRBV4-3 | CASSQARGHTDTQYF | TGCGCCAGCAGCCAAGCCAGGGGCCACACAGATACGCAGTATTTT
NA | TRBJ1-6 | NA | TRBV4-1 | CASSQEGRGRSPLHF | TGCGCCAGCAGCCAAGAGGGCAGGGGCCGTTCACCCCTCCACTTT
few | TRBJ2-7 | TRBD1 | TRBV6-1 | CASTGTGDSYEQYF | TGTGCCAGCACCGGGACAGGGGACTCCTACGAGCAGTACTTC
many | TRBJ2-7 | NA | TRBV20-1 | CSASQGIGYEQYF | TGCAGTGCTAGTCAGGGTATAGGCTACGAGCAGTACTTC
many | TRBJ2-1 | TRBD2 | TRBV6-5 | CASSPTSGHANEQFF | TGTGCCAGCAGTCCGACTAGCGGGCACGCCAATGAGCAGTTCTTC
many | TRBJ2-7 | TRBD2 | TRBV5-5 | CASSVGTSGSYEQYF | TGTGCCAGCAGCGTAGGGACTAGCGGCTCCTACGAGCAGTACTTC
many | TRBJ2-5 | TRBD2 | TRBV20-1 | CSARASSGQETQYF | TGCAGTGCTAGAGCATCTAGCGGCCAAGAGACCCAGTACTTC